This entry features one TCR beta chain sequence. Its specificity is unknown. Donors gave about 9.3 milliliters of peripheral blood apiece. Primers used in a second PCR of about 7 to 12 cycles were a sample-barcoded 5' primer and a J-beta primer mix. TCRdb itself ran the 5' RACE reads through MiXCR, one entry per CDR3 protein. The sample includes nearly 800,000 distinct CDR3 sequences, 20% to 25% of them seen just once. These data originate in a study of blood T cells in healthy people across ages. Study results and caveats: The recorded TCR beta diversity per million T cells decreased in a roughly linear manner with age.

Germline trimming cut 5 bases from V and 6 bases from J; bases unmatched to any gene: 7. This CDR3 spans 13 amino acids. Germline V gene lookup returns CDR1 GTSNPN and CDR2 SVGIG (reference sequence). These data were also filed under a second study, of T cells of mothers and their children. That work contributes: More than five children and their three healthy Caucasian mothers were the donors. The second PCR's M1S primer added sample barcodes and 2-4 random nucleotides.

Sequenced input: blood. This TCR came from a boy between 5 and 17 years old in good health. The rearrangement uses TRBV30 and TRBJ1-3; 7 bases align to TRBD1. CDR3 nucleotide sequence: TGTGCCTGGGAACAGGGGACGCTAAACACCATATATTTT. It specifies CAWEQGTLNTIYF. Looking up the rest from reference TRBV30 and TRBJ1-3 gives the full variable domain: SQTIHQWPATLVQPVGSPLSLECTVEGTSNPNLYWYRQAAGRGLQLLFYSVGIGQISSEVPQNLSASRPQDRQFILSSKKLLLSDSGFYLCAWEQGTLNTIYFGEGSWLTVV.